The text below deals with one TCR beta chain. This record belongs to a study of blood T cell repertoires in COVID-19. Measured with immunoSEQ multiplex PCR; TCRdb has only the in-frame clones, and not every one. The sample holds roughly 200,000 clones; 81% are singletons and the top ten take roughly 9.6%. This CDR3 contains 15 residues. With V trimmed by 4 bases and J by 2 bases, 7 bases remained unmatched. Germline-derived CDR1 and CDR2 are LNHDA and SQIVND (reference sequence). This receptor was taken from a woman aged 40 to 50 with COVID-19, enrolled during active disease. This rearrangement joins TRBV19 to TRBJ1-1, with 7 bases fitting TRBD1. The sequencing input was peripheral blood. CDR3 in amino acids: CASSRWTGRNTEAFF. CDR3 bases: TGTGCCAGTAGTAGATGGACAGGACGAAACACTGAAGCTTTCTTT.